This TCR beta chain was profiled in a study of cytomegalovirus exposure and HLA in healthy donors. Donors sampled were nominally healthy, though unrecorded immune exposures were likely. The PCR employed 60 Vbeta primers together with 13 Jbeta primers. Method: immunoSEQ multiplex PCR; TCRdb's copy keeps in-frame clones and lacks some. The repertoire consists of 160,000 or so clones, with about 71% occurring once and the leading ten covering about 2.7%. The study's findings and limits: The majority of TCR sequences were rare, yet some public TCRs appeared in many donors. Later work associated 16,951 TCR beta sequences with HLA alleles at 0.05 false discovery rate.

As to this clone: The antigen remains undetermined.

CDR1 and CDR2 from the germline V gene are WNHNN and SYGVQD (reference sequence). The CDR3 is 14 residues long. The V gene end was trimmed by 6 bases and the J gene end by 3 bases; junction bases not matched to a gene: 5. Sample: PBMCs. The chain is built from TRBV10-1 and TRBJ2-7; 10 bases are shared with TRBD2. The source of this sequence is a woman aged 25 to 45 in good health and CMV-seronegative. In DNA form, the CDR3 reads TGCGCCAGCAGGGGGACTAGCGTTTACTACGAGCAGTACTTC. Translating gives CASRGTSVYYEQYF.